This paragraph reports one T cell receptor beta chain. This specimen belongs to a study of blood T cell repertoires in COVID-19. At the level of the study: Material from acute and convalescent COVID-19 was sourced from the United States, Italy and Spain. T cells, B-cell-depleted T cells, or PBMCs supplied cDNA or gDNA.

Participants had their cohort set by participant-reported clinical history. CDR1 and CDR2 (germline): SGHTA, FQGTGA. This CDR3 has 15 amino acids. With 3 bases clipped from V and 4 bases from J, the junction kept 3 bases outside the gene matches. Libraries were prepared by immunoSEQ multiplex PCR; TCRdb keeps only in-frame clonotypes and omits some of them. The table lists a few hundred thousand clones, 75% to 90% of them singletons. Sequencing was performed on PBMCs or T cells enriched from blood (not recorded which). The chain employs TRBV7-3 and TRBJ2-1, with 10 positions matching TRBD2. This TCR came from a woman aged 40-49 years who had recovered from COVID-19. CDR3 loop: CASSLTSGFYNEQFF. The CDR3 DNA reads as TGTGCCAGCAGCTTGACTAGCGGGTTTTACAATGAGCAGTTCTTC.